One sample yielded the 27 T cell receptor beta chains listed below, sequenced in a study of shared clonotypes between healthy human individuals. The data were produced by immunoSEQ multiplex PCR, yet TCRdb's version contains in-frame clones alone and is incomplete. The profile shows approximately 1,500,000 clones, roughly 95% of them singletons. Source material: naive CD4+ T cells sorted from blood. Subset in this sample: CD45RA+ positively selected. The receptors were gathered from a man under 40 in good health.

V gene TRBV25-1 combines with J gene TRBJ2-7; D not certain. The CDR3 totals 14 residues. V lost 1 base to trimming and J lost 5 bases, with 12 bases between them. Germline-derived CDR1 and CDR2 are MGHDK and SYGVNS. The CDR3 DNA reads as TGTGCCAGCAGTGAATCAGTAGCACCCCACGAGCAGTACTTC. This codes for CASSESVAPHEQYF.

V and J are TRBV5-1 and TRBJ2-2; 8 nucleotides line up with TRBD2. The CDR3 has 15 amino acids. CDR1 and CDR2 (germline): SGHRS, YFSETQ. V was pared by 1 base and J by 7 bases, with 6 bases of the junction left unmatched. The CDR3 DNA sequence: TGCGCCAGCAGCTTGATCGGGAGGGCCTACGGGGAGCTGTTTTTT. Encoded protein: CASSLIGRAYGELFF.

As concerns this clone: Other DNA sequences in this specimen translate into the identical CDR3. The rearrangement uses TRBV28 and TRBJ2-5; 7 positions match TRBD2. With V trimmed by 2 bases and J by 4 bases, 1 base remained unmatched. The CDR3 is made up of 13 amino acids. Germline CDR1 and CDR2: MDHEN and SYDVKM. This CDR3 is CASSLPGGETQYF. The CDR3 nucleotides are TGTGCCAGCAGTTTACCGGGAGGAGAGACCCAGTACTTC.

The rearrangement joins TRBV7-2 to TRBJ2-2, with D hard to call. Trimming left V 6 bases short and J 2 bases short, with 4 bases between. This CDR3 comprises 12 residues. CDR1 is SGHTA and CDR2 is FQGNSA in the germline V gene. CDR3 nucleotide sequence: TGTGCCAGCAGACTAAACACCGGGGAGCTGTTTTTT. This codes for CASRLNTGELFF.

The J gene is TRBJ2-3, the V gene TRBV5-1, with D perhaps given as TRBD1 or TRBD2 (5 bases each). The CDR3 covers 14 residues. Germline-derived CDR1 and CDR2 are SGHRS and YFSETQ. V lost 8 bases and J 3 bases, leaving 16 bases between the germline ends. CDR3 amino acids: CASGQGVTTDTQYF. For the CDR3, the DNA is TGCGCCAGTGGGCAGGGAGTTACAACAGATACGCAGTATTTT.

The genes are TRBV9 and TRBJ2-7, with TRBD1 matching over 7 bases. Germline V CDR1 and CDR2: SGDLS, YYNGEE. CDR3 length: 15 residues. V lost 0 bases to trimming and J lost 2 bases; unmatched junction nucleotides: 5. DNA of the CDR3: TGTGCCAGCAGCGTAGGTGGGACAGTTGCCTACGAGCAGTACTTC. It yields the protein CASSVGGTVAYEQYF.

The chain links TRBV9 to TRBJ2-7, with D hard to call. The V gene lost 2 bases and the J gene lost 1 base, with 13 bases spanning the gap. Germline V gives CDR1 SGDLS, CDR2 YYNGEE. CDR3 length: 15 amino acids. The CDR3 DNA sequence: TGTGCCAGCAGCGTGCAACCTCATACTTCCTACGAGCAGTACTTC. This encodes CASSVQPHTSYEQYF.

The rearrangement links TRBV4-3 to TRBJ1-1, with unresolved D. The CDR3 has 13 amino acids. V was shortened by 1 base and J by 1 base, with 4 bases between the two germline ends. Germline V gives CDR1 LGHNA, CDR2 YSLEER. CDR3 residues: CASSQARNTEAFF. The CDR3 DNA is TGCGCCAGCAGCCAAGCCCGGAACACTGAAGCTTTCTTT.

The V call is TRBV10-1, the J call TRBJ2-2, with 12 bases fitting TRBD2. Trimming took 6 bases from V and 4 from J; bases not matched to a gene: 12. Germline CDR1 and CDR2: WNHNN and SYGVQD (reference sequence). The CDR3 totals 18 residues. The CDR3 DNA reads TGCGCCAGCAGCCCCTGGACTAGCGGGACGGGCGCCACCGGGGAGCTGTTTTTT. This gives the protein CASSPWTSGTGATGELFF.

This chain connects TRBV15 to TRBJ2-6; maybe TRBD1 (5 bases). Germline CDR1 LNHNV, CDR2 YYDKDF (reference sequence). The V end was cut by 2 bases, the J end by 4 bases, with 9 bases between. The CDR3 totals 15 residues. DNA of the CDR3: TGTGCCACCAGCAGACAGGGTACCGGGGCCAACGTCCTGACTTTC. Translation: CATSRQGTGANVLTF.

CDR3 region: CASSWGGTVRDTEAFF. As DNA, the CDR3 is TGTGCCAGCAGCTGGGGAGGGACAGTCCGGGACACTGAAGCTTTCTTT. The gene calls are TRBV11-2 and TRBJ1-1, with 7 bases lining up with TRBD1. The CDR3 totals 16 residues. Germline CDR1 SGHAT, CDR2 FQNNGV. After removal of 4 bases from V and 3 bases from J, the junction contained 11 bases not matched to a gene. Using reference TRBV11-2 and TRBJ1-1 for the parts outside the CDR3, the full variable domain is EAGVAQSPRYKIIEKRQSVAFWCNPISGHATLYWYQQILGQGPKLLIQFQNNGVVDDSQLPKDRFSAERLKGVDSTLKIQPAKLEDSAVYLCASSWGGTVRDTEAFFGQGTRLTVV.

The rearrangement joins TRBV5-5 to TRBJ2-5; the D is unclear. Per germline, CDR1 SGHKS and CDR2 YYEKEE (reference sequence). The CDR3 extends over 14 amino acids. V was cut by 5 bases and J by 2 bases, with 13 bases left in between. CDR3 region: CASSRPRQQETQYF. CDR3 nucleotide sequence: TGTGCCAGCAGTCGGCCCAGGCAACAAGAGACCCAGTACTTC.

Worth noting for this clone: Other DNA sequences within the sample encode an identical CDR3. J is TRBJ2-7 and V is TRBV28, with TRBD2 matching over 9 bases. This CDR3 is 14 amino acids long. V was clipped by 2 bases and J by 4 bases; unmatched bases: 3. Germline V gene data show CDR1 as MDHEN and CDR2 as SYDVKM. As DNA, the CDR3 is TGTGCCAGCAGTTTAGGCGGGAGGGCTTACGAGCAGTACTTC. Translating it yields CASSLGGRAYEQYF.

This rearrangement joins TRBV5-1 to TRBJ2-3; tentatively, D is TRBD2 (5 bases). Trimming stripped 0 bases from V and 2 bases from J, with 10 bases between. Per germline, CDR1 SGHRS and CDR2 YFSETQ. CDR3 length: 15 residues. The CDR3 sequence is CASSLEGANTDTQYF. CDR3 sequence (DNA): TGCGCCAGCAGCTTGGAGGGAGCCAACACAGATACGCAGTATTTT.

The CDR3, as DNA: TGTGCCAGCAGGCAGGGGGCAGGGGAGACCCAGTACTTC. The encoded protein is CASRQGAGETQYF. The chain joins TRBV5-8 to TRBJ2-5; 8 nucleotides agree with TRBD1. Trimming removed 5 bases from V and 5 bases from J; junction bases left unmatched: 5. Germline V gives CDR1 SGHTS, CDR2 YDEGEE. This CDR3 region has 13 residues.

The chain has TRBV5-1 and TRBJ2-7, with 15 bases identical to TRBD2. Germline CDR1 is SGHRS and CDR2 is YFSETQ. V shed 4 bases, J shed 5 bases, and the junction held 7 bases outside the gene matches. The CDR3 runs to 16 residues. CDR3 region: CASSLGLAGGIHEQYF. Written as DNA, the CDR3 is TGCGCCAGCAGCCTCGGACTAGCGGGAGGGATCCACGAGCAGTACTTC.

A remark on this clone: The junction departs from the called germline gene at one end, perhaps through a read error. The V gene is TRBV5-6, the J gene TRBJ2-7; 9 bases are a match to TRBD1. There are 14 residues in the CDR3. Germline loops: CDR1 SGHDT, CDR2 YYEEEE. CDR3 sequence reads: CASSLAGQGFERGF. CDR3 coding DNA: TGTGCCAGCAGCTTGGCGGGACAGGGTTTCGAGCGCGGGTTC.

CDR3 bases: TGTGCCAGTAGTACAATGACAGGGATCAATCAGCCCCAGCATTTT. Translated: CASSTMTGINQPQHF. The rearrangement links TRBV19 to TRBJ1-5; TRBD1 aligns across 7 bases. The CDR3 is 15 amino acids. The V gene end was trimmed by 4 bases and the J gene end by 3 bases; junction bases not matched to a gene: 6. From germline, CDR1 is LNHDA and CDR2 SQIVND (reference sequence).

This clone came up once. This chain uses TRBV9 with TRBJ2-7, with D perhaps TRBD2 (5 bases). Per germline, CDR1 SGDLS and CDR2 YYNGEE. Trimming removed 1 base at V and 0 bases at J, with 8 bases between. CDR3 length equals 14 residues. Here the CDR3 reads CASSVTRASYEQYF. The CDR3 nucleotides are TGTGCCAGCAGCGTAACTAGGGCCTCCTACGAGCAGTACTTC.

The chain couples TRBV7-7 to TRBJ2-5; D possibly corresponds to TRBD2 (6 bases). The V gene lost 5 bases and the J gene lost 7 bases, with 20 bases spanning the gap. Germline CDR1 is SSHAT and CDR2 is FNYEAQ (reference sequence). The CDR3 sequence is 15 residues long. This CDR3 is CASSTGRMGGGTQYF. The CDR3 DNA follows: TGTGCCAGCAGCACAGGAAGGATGGGGGGAGGGACCCAGTACTTC.

The chain couples TRBV10-2 to TRBJ1-5, with 10 positions matching TRBD1. Germline V gene data show CDR1 as WSHSY and CDR2 as SAAADI. Trimming cost V 2 bases and J 2 bases; bases outside gene matches: 9. The CDR3 extends over 18 amino acids. The CDR3 DNA reads TGCGCCAGCAGTGAGGTGGGACAGGGGATCGGGGGCAATCAGCCCCAGCATTTT. Residues: CASSEVGQGIGGNQPQHF.

The rearrangement uses TRBV5-1 and TRBJ2-5; 9 bases agree with TRBD2. Trimming removed 0 bases from V and 5 bases from J; junction bases left unmatched: 5. Germline V gene sequence: CDR1 SGHRS, CDR2 YFSETQ. The CDR3 has 15 amino acids. The CDR3 here is CASSLVSSGMETQYF. As DNA, the CDR3 is TGCGCCAGCAGCTTGGTGTCTAGCGGGATGGAGACCCAGTACTTC. Complete variable domain (other parts from reference TRBV5-1 and TRBJ2-5): KAGVTQTPRYLIKTRGQQVTLSCSPISGHRSVSWYQQTPGQGLQFLFEYFSETQRNKGNFPGRFSGRQFSNSRSEMNVSTLELGDSALYLCASSLVSSGMETQYFGPGTRLLVL.

This clone has a single count. Other nucleotide sequences from this sample produce the same CDR3. The rearrangement uses TRBV5-5 and TRBJ1-5; D is unclear. V lost 0 bases to trimming and J lost 2 bases, with 3 bases between them. CDR1 is SGHKS and CDR2 is YYEKEE in the germline V gene (reference sequence). CDR3 length equals 13 residues. For the CDR3, the DNA is TGTGCCAGCAGCTTGGCCGGCAATCAGCCCCAGCATTTT. Translating gives CASSLAGNQPQHF.

This clone was seen just once. The CDR3, as DNA: TGTGCCAGCAGCCGTGACAGGGGCCTTAGCTCCTACAATGAGCAGTTCTTC. Its protein is CASSRDRGLSSYNEQFF. The genes are TRBV9 and TRBJ2-1, with 8 bases lining up with TRBD1. This CDR3 region has 17 residues. With 4 bases clipped from V and 0 bases from J, the junction kept 9 bases outside the gene matches. Germline-derived CDR1 and CDR2 are SGDLS and YYNGEE.

The gene calls are TRBV6-5 and TRBJ2-1; 8 bases fit TRBD2. Trimming took 2 bases from V and 3 from J; bases not matched to a gene: 3. CDR3 size: 15 residues. CDR1 MNHEY and CDR2 SVGAGI come from the germline V gene. CDR3 protein: CASSYTGLVYNEQFF. The DNA of the CDR3 is TGTGCCAGCAGTTACACGGGACTAGTCTACAATGAGCAGTTCTTC.

This chain joins TRBV30 and TRBJ2-6; 10 bases are shared with TRBD1. V lost 5 bases, J lost 3 bases, and 4 bases stayed unmatched. The CDR3 spans 15 residues. Germline V gene lookup returns CDR1 GTSNPN and CDR2 SVGIG (reference sequence). The CDR3 nucleotides are TGTGCCTGGGGACAGGGGGTTCTTGGGGCCAACGTCCTGACTTTC. Translating it yields CAWGQGVLGANVLTF.

This chain links TRBV19 with TRBJ2-3; no clear D. From germline, CDR1 is LNHDA and CDR2 SQIVND (reference sequence). The V end was cut by 8 bases, the J end by 5 bases, with 5 bases between. The CDR3 is made up of 10 amino acids. As DNA, the CDR3 is TGTGCCAGTGTAGGAGATACGCAGTATTTT. It translates to CASVGDTQYF.